This T cell receptor (beta chain) was retrieved from a study of blood T cell repertoires in COVID-19. In the study overall: Researchers got acute and convalescent COVID-19 samples from the United States, Italy and Spain. T cells, B-cell-depleted T cells, or PBMCs supplied cDNA or gDNA.

In the study's own analysis: The authors estimated nucleated cell counts from reference gene primer amplification. This table comes from immunoSEQ multiplex PCR, and its TCRdb copy is limited to in-frame clones, with some not included. V, J and clone size reflect that table, while D and trimming were determined from the DNA. This table holds hundreds of thousands of clones, roughly nine tenths found once. Sequencing input: peripheral blood. This TCR was recovered from a woman between 18 and 29 years old who had recovered from COVID-19.

The CDR3, as DNA: TGCGCCAGCAGTGAAAGAGGGTGGGATGGTCAGCCCCAGCATTTT. This codes for CASSERGWDGQPQHF. The genes are TRBV10-2 and TRBJ1-5; D not certain. CDR3 length equals 15 residues. Germline CDR1 reads WSHSY; CDR2 reads SAAADI. V was trimmed by 3 bases and J by 6 bases, leaving 15 bases between them.